This TCR beta chain was recorded in a study of cytomegalovirus exposure and HLA in healthy donors. Overall study context: Early release data held 75 million to 100 million unique TCRs from HLA-typed donors.

Amplification used 60 Vbeta primers and 13 Jbeta primers. Here immunoSEQ multiplex PCR was the method, and the copy in TCRdb shows in-frame clones only, minus some. The data show roughly 200,000 clones, more than 65% seen once. Germline CDR1 and CDR2: SGHNT and YENEEA. The ends were cut back, 1 base at V and 5 bases at J, with 14 bases in the middle. The CDR3 runs to 15 residues. As regards this clone: The antigen remains undetermined.

Study-level points and caveats: V- and J-gene trimming in TCR beta was tied to a missense DCLRE1C variant by an analysis performed later. The study carried out a later analysis of TCR beta sequences. It associated 15,000 to 20,000 of them with specific HLA alleles at a false discovery rate of 0.05. Earlier analysis found most TCR beta V segments productive about 87% or about 30% of the time.

The chain couples TRBV11-3 to TRBJ2-5; D may be TRBD1 (5 bases). This TCR came from a female donor in good health and CMV-seronegative. Sequences were obtained from PBMCs. This CDR3 reads CASSLGFQGLETQYF. Here the CDR3 DNA reads TGTGCCAGCAGCTTAGGGTTTCAGGGTTTGGAGACCCAGTACTTC. The full variable domain, in which reference TRBV11-3 and TRBJ2-5 provide the parts outside the CDR3, is EAGVVQSPRYKIIEKKQPVAFWCNPISGHNTLYWYLQNLGQGPELLIRYENEEAVDDSQLPKDRFSAERLKGVDSTLKIQPAELGDSAVYLCASSLGFQGLETQYFGPGTRLLVL.